These 27 T cell receptor beta chains originate from one sample sequenced in a study of T-cell memory formation after mild COVID-19. MiXCR, applied by TCRdb to the 5' RACE reads, yields one record per CDR3 protein. The sample consists of around 390,000 distinct CDR3 sequences, about 15% of them appearing once. The specimen sequenced was PBMCs or a T cell subset sorted from them (not recorded which). These receptors were collected from a man between 18 and 35 years old who had mild COVID-19 (a few samples of this study predate the infection). Cell type and time point are not known.

This clonotype was picked up a small number of times. The CDR3 nucleotides are TGCAGTGCTAGTCCGCCAGGGGGGAACACTGAAGCTTTCTTT. Its protein is CSASPPGGNTEAFF. The V call is TRBV20-1, the J call TRBJ1-1; TRBD1 matches 7 bases. V shed 3 bases and J 1 base; nucleotides not matched to a gene: 5. The CDR3 extends over 14 amino acids. The germline V gene has CDR1 DFQATT and CDR2 SNEGSKA (reference sequence).

The chain recombines TRBV7-6 with TRBJ1-1; 7 nucleotides match TRBD1. Germline V gene lookup returns CDR1 SGHVS and CDR2 FNYEAQ. The CDR3 is made up of 12 amino acids. The V segment lost 6 bases and the J segment 8 bases; nucleotides outside the gene matches: 6. This chain's CDR3 is CASSPRDREAFF. The CDR3 DNA follows: TGTGCCAGCAGTCCTCGGGACAGAGAAGCTTTCTTT.

The rearrangement links TRBV4-1 to TRBJ1-2, with D possibly being TRBD1 (6 bases). Between the trimmed V and J ends, which lost 3 bases and 3 bases, there was a span of 11 bases. CDR3 length equals 14 residues. Germline CDR1 reads MGHRA; CDR2 reads YSYEKL. CDR3: CASSQGGLDYGYTF. In DNA form, the CDR3 reads TGCGCCAGCAGCCAGGGGGGGCTAGACTATGGCTACACCTTC.

V gene TRBV6-2 or TRBV6-3 combines with J gene TRBJ1-2; weak D call: TRBD1 (6 bases). Germline loops: CDR1 MNHEY, CDR2 SVGEGT. V lost 6 bases to trimming and J lost 7 bases, with 15 bases between them. The CDR3 runs to 13 residues. The CDR3 sequence is CASRKPQGTGYTF. The CDR3 coding sequence is TGTGCCAGCAGAAAACCACAGGGTACTGGCTACACCTTC.

Comments on this clonotype: One junction end does not reproduce the germline sequence, and a read error may be involved. This chain joins TRBV15 and TRBJ2-1, with TRBD2 matching 11 bases. The V gene's germline CDR1 is LNHNV and CDR2 YYDKDF (reference sequence). The CDR3 length is 13 residues. CDR3 coding DNA: TGTGCCACCAGGCTAGCGGGGGGCAATGAGCAGTTATTC. Translated: CATRLAGGNEQLF.

This clonotype was seen more than once but under ten times. The chain is built from TRBV20-1 and TRBJ1-1; D may be TRBD1 (6 bases). The V gene lost 3 bases and the J gene lost 0 bases, with 11 bases spanning the gap. This CDR3 spans 14 amino acids. Germline V gives CDR1 DFQATT, CDR2 SNEGSKA (reference sequence). CDR3 sequence reads: CSASRGRMNTEAFF. CDR3 coding DNA: TGCAGTGCTAGTCGGGGGCGGATGAACACTGAAGCTTTCTTT.

In this sample, this clonotype turned up a few times. The genes are TRBV5-4 and TRBJ2-3; D remains ambiguous. There are 14 residues in the CDR3. V was cut by 1 base and J by 5 bases, with 11 bases left in between. CDR1 is SGHNT and CDR2 is YYREEE in the germline V gene (reference sequence). The CDR3 loop reads CASSLRVKEDTQYF. CDR3 sequence (DNA): TGTGCCAGCAGCTTGCGAGTCAAGGAAGATACGCAGTATTTT. Combining the CDR3 with reference TRBV5-4 and TRBJ2-3 gives the whole variable domain ETGVTQSPTHLIKTRGQQVTLRCSSQSGHNTVSWYQQALGQGPQFIFQYYREEENGRGNFPPRFSGLQFPNYSSELNVNALELDDSALYLCASSLRVKEDTQYFGPGTRLTVL.

There are a few counts of this clonotype. This chain connects TRBV24-1 to TRBJ2-5; tentatively, D is TRBD1 (6 bases). Germline V gene lookup returns CDR1 KGHDR and CDR2 SFDVKD. The CDR3 length is 16 residues. Trimming cost V 3 bases and J 1 base, with 14 bases left between them. In DNA form, the CDR3 reads TGTGCCACCAGTGATGGTTCCGGGACACCCCAAGAGACCCAGTACTTC. Protein sequence: CATSDGSGTPQETQYF.

The CDR3 is CAWTAKGEDTQYF. CDR3 nucleotides: TGTGCCTGGACTGCCAAGGGGGAAGATACGCAGTATTTT. The chain combines TRBV30 with TRBJ2-3; D perhaps matches TRBD1 (6 bases). Germline V gives CDR1 GTSNPN, CDR2 SVGIG (reference sequence). The CDR3 consists of 13 residues. Between the trimmed V and J ends, which lost 4 bases and 5 bases, there was a span of 13 bases.

The gene calls are TRBV11-2 and TRBJ1-3, with TRBD1 identical over 7 bases. V was pared by 5 bases and J by 4 bases, with 5 bases of the junction left unmatched. Germline CDR1 is SGHAT and CDR2 is FQNNGV. The CDR3 is 14 amino acids. The CDR3 DNA follows: TGTGCCAGCAGCGACAGGGCAGTGGGAAACACCATATATTTT. Translating it yields CASSDRAVGNTIYF.

CDR3 sequence (DNA): TGTGCCAGCAGTGAAGGGACTAGCCCAGAGGTAGATACGCAGTATTTT. It is translated as CASSEGTSPEVDTQYF. The chain recombines TRBV6-4 with TRBJ2-3, with 9 bases identical to TRBD2. The CDR3 has 16 residues. The germline V gene has CDR1 MRHNA and CDR2 SNTAGT. J lost 5 bases, V lost 3 bases, and 9 bases had no gene match.

This clonotype turned up a few times. The gene calls are TRBV7-8 and TRBJ2-1; no reliable D call. V shed 3 bases and J shed 4 bases, with 13 bases lying between them. The CDR3 length is 15 residues. Germline V lookup: CDR1 SGHVS, CDR2 FQNEAQ. The DNA of the CDR3 is TGTGCCAGCAGCTTCGTGGCGGCTTATTACAATGAGCAGTTCTTC. Residues: CASSFVAAYYNEQFF. The variable domain in full, completed from reference TRBV7-8 and TRBJ2-1, reads GAGVSQSPRYKVAKRGQDVALRCDPISGHVSLFWYQQALGQGPEFLTYFQNEAQLDKSGLPSDRFFAERPEGSVSTLKIQRTQQEDSAVYLCASSFVAAYYNEQFFGPGTRLTVL.

V is TRBV7-2 and J is TRBJ2-3; TRBD2 matches at 8 bases. Germline CDR1 reads SGHTA; CDR2 reads FQGNSA. CDR3 length equals 17 residues. Germline trimming cut 2 bases from V and 4 bases from J; bases unmatched to any gene: 11. This CDR3 is CASSLKSAGGFPDTQYF. CDR3 nucleotides: TGTGCCAGCAGCTTAAAGTCGGCGGGGGGATTCCCAGATACGCAGTATTTT.

The chain couples TRBV6-5 to TRBJ1-1; D is possibly TRBD1 (6 bases). The CDR3 consists of 13 residues. Germline assignment: CDR1 MNHEY and CDR2 SVGAGI. V was pared by 9 bases and J by 2 bases, with 13 bases between. CDR3 sequence (DNA): TGTGCCAGTTCGAAAGGGGGTAACACTGAAGCTTTCTTT. This codes for CASSKGGNTEAFF.

This clonotype was counted between two and nine times. The chain combines TRBV5-6 with TRBJ2-3; 7 nucleotides match TRBD2. Trimming at V came to 1 base and at J to 0 bases, leaving 8 bases not matched to a gene. Germline V gives CDR1 SGHDT, CDR2 YYEEEE. The CDR3 extends over 17 amino acids. The CDR3 DNA is TGTGCCAGCAGCTTGTTCCCCGGGGGGAAAAGCACAGATACGCAGTATTTT. Amino acid sequence: CASSLFPGGKSTDTQYF.

This chain uses TRBV19 with TRBJ1-1; maybe TRBD1 (5 bases). The germline gives CDR1 LNHDA, CDR2 SQIVND (reference sequence). V was trimmed by 3 bases and J by 7 bases, leaving 12 bases between them. The CDR3 has 13 residues. The CDR3 sequence: CASSIRSTDEAFF. The CDR3 DNA sequence: TGTGCCAGTAGTATCCGGTCGACAGATGAAGCTTTCTTT.

This clonotype came up a few times. The chain joins TRBV12-3 or TRBV12-4 to TRBJ2-7, with D possibly called TRBD1 or TRBD2 (6 bases each). With 3 bases removed from V and 7 bases from J, the gap between germline ends came to 13 bases. CDR3 length: 13 amino acids. In DNA, the CDR3 is TGTGCCAGCAGTTTCGGGGGCGTGGAAGAGCAGTACGTC. Protein sequence: CASSFGGVEEQYV.

V gene TRBV11-2 combines with J gene TRBJ2-3; D call uncertain. The CDR3 sequence is 14 residues long. The germline V gene has CDR1 SGHAT and CDR2 FQNNGV. The V end was cut by 3 bases, the J end by 3 bases, with 10 bases between. This CDR3 reads CASSFSGPTDTQYF. Written as DNA, the CDR3 is TGTGCCAGCAGCTTCTCCGGACCAACAGATACGCAGTATTTT.

V usage is TRBV7-9 and J usage is TRBJ2-1, with a tentative D call TRBD1 (5 bases). Trimming cost V 3 bases and J 6 bases, with 9 bases left between them. This CDR3 contains 13 residues. CDR1 is SEHNR and CDR2 is FQNEAQ in the germline V gene (reference sequence). The CDR3 region is CASSFGARNEQFF. In nucleotides, the CDR3 is TGTGCCAGCAGCTTTGGGGCCCGCAATGAGCAGTTCTTC.

The chain uses TRBV7-9 and TRBJ2-7; D unclear. The CDR3 is 13 amino acids. Germline CDR1 reads SEHNR; CDR2 reads FQNEAQ (reference sequence). V gave up 5 bases and J gave up 0 bases, with 8 bases separating them. CDR3 sequence reads: CASSDRTSYEQYF. Written as DNA, the CDR3 is TGTGCCAGCAGCGATCGGACCTCCTACGAGCAGTACTTC.

J is TRBJ2-7 and V is TRBV29-1, with 8 bases aligning to TRBD1. The V gene end was trimmed by 6 bases and the J gene end by 3 bases; junction bases not matched to a gene: 7. This CDR3 has 13 residues. From germline, CDR1 is SQVTM and CDR2 ANQGSEA. The DNA of the CDR3 is TGCAGCGTCGCAAGAGGACAGGGCTACGAGCAGTACGTC. Translating gives CSVARGQGYEQYV.

The J gene is TRBJ1-1, the V gene TRBV7-2, with D tentatively TRBD1 (5 bases). The germline V gene has CDR1 SGHTA and CDR2 FQGNSA. This CDR3 contains 14 residues. V was clipped by 3 bases and J by 1 base, with 9 bases between them. The chain's CDR3 is CASSFPGGNTEAFF. The CDR3 DNA sequence: TGTGCCAGCAGCTTCCCTGGGGGGAACACTGAAGCTTTCTTT.

This clonotype was detected a few times. The chain links TRBV20-1 to TRBJ1-5, with 10 bases that match TRBD1. The CDR3 covers 15 residues. Germline V gene lookup returns CDR1 DFQATT and CDR2 SNEGSKA (reference sequence). J lost 5 bases, V lost 1 base, and 5 bases had no gene match. CDR3 region: CSARAGDRGYQPQHF. The CDR3 DNA sequence: TGCAGTGCTAGAGCCGGGGACAGGGGTTATCAGCCCCAGCATTTT.

Only a few counts were recorded for this clonotype. V is TRBV12-3 or TRBV12-4 and J is TRBJ1-6; no firm D call. The V end was cut by 6 bases, the J end by 8 bases, with 11 bases between. The CDR3 extends over 13 amino acids. DNA of the CDR3: TGTGCCAGCAGAAATGACGGCTATTCACCCCTCCACTTT. Its translation: CASRNDGYSPLHF.

The rearrangement links TRBV28 to TRBJ2-3, with no clear D. The CDR3 covers 11 residues. V lost 9 bases and J 6 bases, leaving 10 bases between the germline ends. Per the germline V gene, CDR1 is MDHEN and CDR2 is SYDVKM. CDR3 coding DNA: TGTGCCAGTGACGTAGGGGATACGCAGTATTTT. It is translated as CASDVGDTQYF.

This clonotype was observed a few times. This chain joins TRBV3-1 and TRBJ1-5; D unresolved. The CDR3 contains 12 residues. Trimming removed 4 bases at V and 4 bases at J, with 5 bases between. CDR1 is LGHDT, CDR2 YNNKEL, per germline (reference sequence). The CDR3 sequence: CASSRLNQPQHF. CDR3 nucleotides: TGTGCCAGCAGCCGACTTAATCAGCCCCAGCATTTT. Full variable domain (remainder filled in from reference TRBV3-1 and TRBJ1-5): DTAVSQTPKYLVTQMGNDKSIKCEQNLGHDTMYWYKQDSKKFLKIMFSYNNKELIINETVPNRFSPKSPDKAHLNLHINSLELGDSAVYFCASSRLNQPQHFGDGTRLSIL.

The chain carries TRBV7-9 and TRBJ1-1, with no clear D. Germline V gene sequence: CDR1 SEHNR, CDR2 FQNEAQ (reference sequence). This CDR3 has 12 residues. Trimming shortened V by 6 bases and J by 6 bases, and 11 bases separated the two germline ends. The chain's CDR3 is CASSQTAPEAFF. The CDR3 DNA reads as TGTGCCAGCAGTCAAACCGCCCCTGAAGCTTTCTTT.